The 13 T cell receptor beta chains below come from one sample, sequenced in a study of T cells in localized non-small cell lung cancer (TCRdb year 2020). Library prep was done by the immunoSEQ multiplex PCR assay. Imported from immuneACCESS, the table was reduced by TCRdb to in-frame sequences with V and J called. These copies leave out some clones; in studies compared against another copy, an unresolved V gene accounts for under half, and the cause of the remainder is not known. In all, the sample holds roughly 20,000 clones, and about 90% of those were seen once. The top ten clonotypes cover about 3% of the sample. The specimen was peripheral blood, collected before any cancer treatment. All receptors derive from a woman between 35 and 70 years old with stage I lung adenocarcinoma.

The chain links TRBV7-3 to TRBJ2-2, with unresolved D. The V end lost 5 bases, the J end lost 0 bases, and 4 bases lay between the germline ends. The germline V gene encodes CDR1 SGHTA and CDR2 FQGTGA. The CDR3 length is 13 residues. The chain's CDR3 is CASSPTNTGELFF. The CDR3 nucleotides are TGTGCCAGCAGCCCGACGAACACCGGGGAGCTGTTTTTT.

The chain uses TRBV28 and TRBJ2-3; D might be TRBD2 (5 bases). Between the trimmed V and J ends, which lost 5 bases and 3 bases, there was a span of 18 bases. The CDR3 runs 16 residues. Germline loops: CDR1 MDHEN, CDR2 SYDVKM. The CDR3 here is CASSGGVLTGTDTQYF. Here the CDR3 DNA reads TGTGCCAGCAGTGGAGGAGTCCTCACTGGGACAGATACGCAGTATTTT.

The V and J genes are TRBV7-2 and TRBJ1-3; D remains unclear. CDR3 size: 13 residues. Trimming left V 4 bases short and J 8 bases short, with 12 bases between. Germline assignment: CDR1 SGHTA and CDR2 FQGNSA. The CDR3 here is CASSSGLADTIYF. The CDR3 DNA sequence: TGTGCCAGCAGCTCCGGCCTGGCAGACACCATATATTTT.

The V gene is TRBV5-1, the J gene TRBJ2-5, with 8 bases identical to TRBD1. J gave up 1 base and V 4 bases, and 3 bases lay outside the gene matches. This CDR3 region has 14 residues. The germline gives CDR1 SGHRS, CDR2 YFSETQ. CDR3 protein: CASSGGQVQETQYF. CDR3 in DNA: TGCGCCAGCAGCGGGGGACAGGTCCAAGAGACCCAGTACTTC.

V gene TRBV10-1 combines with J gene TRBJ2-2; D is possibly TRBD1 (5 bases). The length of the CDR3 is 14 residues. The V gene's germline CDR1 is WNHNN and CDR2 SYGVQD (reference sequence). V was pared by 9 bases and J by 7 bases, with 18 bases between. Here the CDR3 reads CASGQGKFGGELFF. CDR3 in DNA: TGCGCCAGTGGGCAGGGAAAGTTTGGCGGGGAGCTGTTTTTT.

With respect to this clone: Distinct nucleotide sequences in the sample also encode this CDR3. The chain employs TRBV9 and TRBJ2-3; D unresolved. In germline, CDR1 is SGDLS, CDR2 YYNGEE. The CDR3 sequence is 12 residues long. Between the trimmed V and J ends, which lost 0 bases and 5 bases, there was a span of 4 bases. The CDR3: CASSVVLDTQYF. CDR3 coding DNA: TGTGCCAGCAGCGTAGTCTTAGATACGCAGTATTTT.

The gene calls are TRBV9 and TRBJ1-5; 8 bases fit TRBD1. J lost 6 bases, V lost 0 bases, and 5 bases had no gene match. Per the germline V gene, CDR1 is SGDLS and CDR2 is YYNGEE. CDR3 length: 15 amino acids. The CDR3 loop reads CASSVGRTGSQPQHF. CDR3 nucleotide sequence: TGTGCCAGCAGCGTAGGGAGGACAGGGTCTCAGCCCCAGCATTTT.

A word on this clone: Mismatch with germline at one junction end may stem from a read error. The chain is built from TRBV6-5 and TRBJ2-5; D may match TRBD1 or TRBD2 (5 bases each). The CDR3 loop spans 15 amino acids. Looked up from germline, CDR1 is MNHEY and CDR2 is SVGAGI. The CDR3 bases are TGTGCCAGCAGTAACTCCGGGACCCGAGGAGAGACCCAGTACTTC. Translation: CASSNSGTRGETQYF.

Here the CDR3 reads CASARREGSTDTQYF. In DNA form, the CDR3 reads TGTGCTAGTGCCAGGCGCGAGGGTTCCACAGATACGCAGTATTTT. The V and J genes are TRBV12-5 and TRBJ2-3, with D perhaps TRBD2 (5 bases). The V gene lost 7 bases and the J gene lost 2 bases, with 16 bases spanning the gap. The CDR3 spans 15 residues. Germline V lookup: CDR1 LGHNT, CDR2 FRNRAP. Full variable domain (outside the CDR3, taken from reference TRBV12-5 and TRBJ2-3): DARVTQTPRHKVTEMGQEVTMRCQPILGHNTVFWYRQTMMQGLELLAYFRNRAPLDDSGMPKDRFSAEMPDATLATLKIQPSEPRDSAVYFCASARREGSTDTQYFGPGTRLTVL.

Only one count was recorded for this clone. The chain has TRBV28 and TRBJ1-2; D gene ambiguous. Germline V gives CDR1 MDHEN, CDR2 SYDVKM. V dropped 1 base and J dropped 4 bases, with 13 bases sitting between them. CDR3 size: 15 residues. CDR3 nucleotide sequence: TGTGCCAGCAGTTTATTCTCGAGGGCTGTCTATGGCTACACCTTC. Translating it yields CASSLFSRAVYGYTF.

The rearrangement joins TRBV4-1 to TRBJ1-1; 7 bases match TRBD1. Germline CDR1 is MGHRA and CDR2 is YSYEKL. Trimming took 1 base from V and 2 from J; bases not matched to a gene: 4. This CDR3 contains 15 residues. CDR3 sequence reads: CASSQADRENTEAFF. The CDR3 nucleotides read TGCGCCAGCAGCCAAGCCGACAGGGAAAACACTGAAGCTTTCTTT.

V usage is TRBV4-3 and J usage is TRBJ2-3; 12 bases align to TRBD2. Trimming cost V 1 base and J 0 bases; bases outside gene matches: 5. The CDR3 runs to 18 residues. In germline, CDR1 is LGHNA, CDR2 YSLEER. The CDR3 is CASSQGTSGALSTDTQYF. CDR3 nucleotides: TGCGCCAGCAGCCAAGGGACTAGCGGGGCCCTCAGCACAGATACGCAGTATTTT.

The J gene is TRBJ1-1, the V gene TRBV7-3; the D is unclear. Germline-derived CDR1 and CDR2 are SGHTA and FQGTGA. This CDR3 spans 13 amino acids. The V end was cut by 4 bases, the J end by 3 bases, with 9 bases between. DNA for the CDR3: TGTGCCAGCAGCTCAAGACAAGACACTGAAGCTTTCTTT. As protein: CASSSRQDTEAFF.